These 20 T cell receptor beta chains were all obtained from the same sample, sequenced in a study of identifying expanded T cells in peripheral blood. Some clones are missing from TCRdb's copy, which holds only in-frame ones; the method was immunoSEQ multiplex PCR. This repertoire shows approximately 100,000 clones, 85% to 90% found once; its top ten account for about 17%. The material sequenced was blood. All receptors derive from a person aged 18 to 70 in good health.

The V call is TRBV6-5, the J call TRBJ1-2; 9 bases agree with TRBD1. The CDR3 totals 14 residues. Per germline, CDR1 MNHEY and CDR2 SVGAGI. The junction had 5 bases not matched to a gene; V was cut back by 5 bases and J by 4 bases. The CDR3 loop is CASSRTGVAYGYTF. As DNA, the CDR3 is TGTGCCAGCAGTCGGACAGGGGTAGCCTATGGCTACACCTTC.

The rearrangement joins TRBV5-1 to TRBJ2-7; TRBD1 agrees at 9 bases. Looked up from germline, CDR1 is SGHRS and CDR2 is YFSETQ. CDR3 size: 14 residues. J gave up 6 bases and V 6 bases, and 10 bases lay outside the gene matches. The CDR3 protein is CASNHGTGPPEQYF. CDR3 bases: TGCGCCAGCAACCACGGGACAGGGCCCCCCGAGCAGTACTTC.

The chain combines TRBV18 with TRBJ2-3; TRBD1 matches 10 bases. The CDR3 has 15 residues. V lost 2 bases and J lost 5; bases outside the gene matches: 4. Germline CDR1 and CDR2: KGHSH and LQKENI. This CDR3 is CASSPDRGQGDTQYF. CDR3 coding DNA: TGTGCCAGCTCACCAGACAGGGGGCAGGGAGATACGCAGTATTTT.

J is TRBJ2-3 and V is TRBV4-1; 8 nucleotides match TRBD2. Germline CDR1 is MGHRA and CDR2 is YSYEKL. The V segment lost 4 bases and the J segment 1 base; nucleotides outside the gene matches: 4. The CDR3 extends over 15 amino acids. Written as DNA, the CDR3 is TGCGCCAGCAGCCCCGGGGGGGCCGGCACAGATACGCAGTATTTT. Its translation: CASSPGGAGTDTQYF.

The chain employs TRBV5-6 and TRBJ2-5; 9 bases agree with TRBD2. Losses at the gene ends were 3 bases for V and 7 bases for J; bases not matched to a gene: 13. This CDR3 contains 16 residues. Germline CDR1 SGHDT, CDR2 YYEEEE. CDR3 in amino acids: CASSSLGGGALGTQYF. For the CDR3, the DNA is TGTGCCAGCAGCTCGCTAGGCGGGGGGGCCCTTGGGACCCAGTACTTC.

The chain employs TRBV19 and TRBJ2-5; 8 bases align to TRBD1. The CDR3 loop spans 15 amino acids. Trimming removed 3 bases from V and 0 bases from J; junction bases left unmatched: 3. Germline V gene sequence: CDR1 LNHDA, CDR2 SQIVND (reference sequence). The CDR3 reads CASSIWTGHQETQYF. Written as DNA, the CDR3 is TGTGCCAGTAGTATTTGGACAGGGCACCAAGAGACCCAGTACTTC.

The chain carries TRBV30 and TRBJ2-1; D gene ambiguous. V was trimmed by 2 bases and J by 0 bases, leaving 2 bases between them. There are 12 residues in the CDR3. Germline-derived CDR1 and CDR2 are GTSNPN and SVGIG (reference sequence). The chain's CDR3 is CAWSSSYNEQFF. CDR3 nucleotides: TGTGCCTGGAGTTCCTCCTACAATGAGCAGTTCTTC.

This chain connects TRBV5-6 to TRBJ2-3; 7 bases match TRBD2. Germline CDR1 reads SGHDT; CDR2 reads YYEEEE. The CDR3 is 14 residues long. V was clipped by 4 bases and J by 4 bases; unmatched bases: 6. CDR3 loop: CASSPGGGSDTQYF. The CDR3 DNA follows: TGTGCCAGCAGCCCTGGGGGGGGTTCAGATACGCAGTATTTT.

The chain links TRBV18 to TRBJ2-4, with TRBD2 matching 8 bases. This CDR3 region has 16 residues. The germline V gene encodes CDR1 KGHSH and CDR2 LQKENI. V shed 4 bases and J 1 base; nucleotides not matched to a gene: 6. The chain's CDR3 is CASSQTSEGAKNIQYF. The CDR3 DNA is TGTGCCAGCTCACAGACTAGCGAGGGGGCCAAAAACATTCAGTACTTC.

The V call is TRBV11-1, the J call TRBJ2-7; D not resolved. CDR3 size: 11 residues. Per the germline V gene, CDR1 is SGHAT and CDR2 is FQDESV (reference sequence). Trimming left V 3 bases short and J 6 bases short, with 6 bases between. DNA for the CDR3: TGTGCCAGCAGCTTGGGCAGCGAGCAGTACTTC. It specifies CASSLGSEQYF.

Worth noting for this clone: At one boundary the junction diverges from the germline segment, which might be a read error. The chain is built from TRBV5-1 and TRBJ1-2; D gene ambiguous. Germline CDR1 is SGHRS and CDR2 is YFSETQ. The CDR3 consists of 15 residues. The CDR3 coding sequence is TGTGCCAGCAGCTTGGGGTTTTCTGGCGACTATGGCTACACCTTC. It yields the protein CASSLGFSGDYGYTF.

The chain recombines TRBV7-2 with TRBJ2-7; TRBD1 matches at 9 bases. The CDR3 consists of 16 residues. Per the germline V gene, CDR1 is SGHTA and CDR2 is FQGNSA. With V trimmed by 3 bases and J by 2 bases, 8 bases remained unmatched. CDR3 amino acids: CASSFRLDRGPYEQYF. The CDR3, as DNA: TGTGCCAGCAGCTTCCGTCTGGACAGGGGCCCCTACGAGCAGTACTTC.

This sequence joins TRBV2 and TRBJ1-2; D perhaps matches TRBD1 (5 bases). From germline, CDR1 is SNHLY and CDR2 FYNNEI. CDR3 length: 13 residues. V lost 1 base, J lost 5 bases, and 8 bases lay in between. This CDR3 reads CASSEGGLYGYTF. Written as DNA, the CDR3 is TGTGCCAGCAGTGAAGGGGGGTTGTATGGCTACACCTTC.

The V gene is TRBV7-9, the J gene TRBJ2-1; D call uncertain. V lost 5 bases to trimming and J lost 3 bases, with 17 bases between them. The CDR3 contains 16 residues. Germline loops: CDR1 SEHNR, CDR2 FQNEAQ (reference sequence). The DNA of the CDR3 is TGTGCCAGCAGCCCCCAGCACCAGTGGAGCTACAATGAGCAGTTCTTC. It yields the protein CASSPQHQWSYNEQFF.

The chain carries TRBV14 and TRBJ2-5, with 12 positions matching TRBD2. The CDR3 totals 16 residues. Germline V lookup: CDR1 SGHDN, CDR2 FVKESK. J lost 2 bases, V lost 3 bases, and 4 bases had no gene match. Here the CDR3 reads CASSHLAGGRQETQYF. In nucleotides, the CDR3 is TGTGCCAGCAGCCATCTAGCGGGGGGGCGGCAAGAGACCCAGTACTTC.

The count of this clone is one. V usage is TRBV12-5 and J usage is TRBJ2-3; D is tentatively TRBD1 or TRBD2 (5 bases each). Per germline, CDR1 LGHNT and CDR2 FRNRAP. The CDR3 consists of 18 residues. V shed 0 bases and J shed 2 bases, with 18 bases lying between them. CDR3: CASGLVQDGVPYTDTQYF. The CDR3 region has the DNA TGTGCTAGTGGTTTGGTACAGGACGGGGTGCCCTACACAGATACGCAGTATTTT.

The genes are TRBV6-6 and TRBJ1-1; the D gene is possibly TRBD1 (5 bases). CDR3 length equals 14 residues. CDR1 and CDR2 from the germline V gene are MNHNY and SVGAGI (reference sequence). V dropped 2 bases and J dropped 1 base, with 8 bases sitting between them. CDR3 loop: CASSYSGGNTEAFF. The CDR3 bases are TGTGCCAGCAGTTACAGCGGGGGGAACACTGAAGCTTTCTTT.

The gene calls are TRBV7-2 and TRBJ2-3; 9 nucleotides align to TRBD2. This CDR3 is built from 16 residues. With V trimmed by 1 base and J by 2 bases, 4 bases remained unmatched. The germline V gene has CDR1 SGHTA and CDR2 FQGNSA. CDR3 nucleotides: TGTGCCAGCAGCTTAGTAGCGGGGGCCTACACAGATACGCAGTATTTT. It encodes CASSLVAGAYTDTQYF.

In its sample, this clone was seen a few times. The J gene is TRBJ1-5, the V gene TRBV7-9, with TRBD1 as a possible D gene (5 bases). The CDR3 is 15 amino acids. The V end lost 5 bases, the J end lost 7 bases, and 18 bases lay between the germline ends. Germline-derived CDR1 and CDR2 are SEHNR and FQNEAQ (reference sequence). The CDR3 DNA is TGTGCCAGCAGCCCTCTCCCCGCAGGGATCCAGCCCCAGCATTTT. Translation gives CASSPLPAGIQPQHF.

This clone was seen many times. The chain uses TRBV19 and TRBJ2-2, with TRBD1 matching over 7 bases. The CDR3 loop spans 14 amino acids. Germline values: CDR1 LNHDA, CDR2 SQIVND (reference sequence). J gave up 5 bases and V 6 bases, and 6 bases lay outside the gene matches. In DNA, the CDR3 is TGTGCCAGTAGCCGGGACAGAATTACCGGGGAGCTGTTTTTT. Translated, it gives CASSRDRITGELFF.